This T cell receptor (beta chain) was recovered during a study of blood T cell repertoires in COVID-19. Study background: Sites in the United States, Italy and Spain provided acute and convalescent COVID-19 samples. T cells, B-cell-depleted T cells, or PBMCs supplied cDNA or gDNA.

In the authors' methods: Reference gene primer amplification gave nucleated cell count estimates. The table came from immunoSEQ multiplex PCR; TCRdb's copy has only in-frame clones and leaves some out. The V and J calls and the clone size are those of that table, but D and trimming were determined from the DNA. The table has approximately 94,000 clones, more than 70% seen once. V lost 3 bases, J lost 6 bases, and 8 bases stayed unmatched. Germline CDR1 and CDR2: MGHRA and YSYEKL. The length of the CDR3 is 17 residues. The V call is TRBV4-1, the J call TRBJ2-2, with 12 bases fitting TRBD2. The sequence was obtained from a human donor in a cohort sampled during active COVID-19. The specimen sequenced was peripheral blood. In DNA, the CDR3 is TGCGCCAGCAGCCATAGGACTAGCGGGGAAGCTCCCGGGGAGCTGTTTTTT. Protein: CASSHRTSGEAPGELFF.